The 2 T cell receptor beta chains given below trace back to one sample, sequenced in a study of blood T cell repertoires in COVID-19. Repertoires were generated with immunoSEQ multiplex PCR, while TCRdb's copy carries only in-frame clones and drops some. The sample includes 55,000 to 90,000 clones, approximately 84% of them seen just once. Sequencing input: peripheral blood. The receptor set was obtained from a woman aged 55-70 years with acute or convalescent COVID-19.

The chain employs TRBV7-9 and TRBJ2-2; 9 bases match TRBD2. This CDR3 has 16 amino acids. Germline assignment: CDR1 SEHNR and CDR2 FQNEAQ (reference sequence). The V and J ends lost 4 bases and 3 bases, in that order; junction bases with no gene match: 6. The DNA of the CDR3 is TGTGCCAGCAGCTCCCGCGGGGGGGAGGACACCGGGGAGCTGTTTTTT. Translating it yields CASSSRGGEDTGELFF.

The chain employs TRBV3-1 (or the pseudogene TRBV3-2) and TRBJ1-2; D call uncertain. V lost 3 bases to trimming and J lost 2 bases, with 13 bases between them. The CDR3 is 15 residues long. Germline assignment: CDR1 LGHDT and CDR2 YNNKEL (reference sequence). In nucleotides, the CDR3 is TGTGCCAGCAGCCAGGGAGCGGCTCCCAACTATGGCTACACCTTC. It codes for CASSQGAAPNYGYTF.